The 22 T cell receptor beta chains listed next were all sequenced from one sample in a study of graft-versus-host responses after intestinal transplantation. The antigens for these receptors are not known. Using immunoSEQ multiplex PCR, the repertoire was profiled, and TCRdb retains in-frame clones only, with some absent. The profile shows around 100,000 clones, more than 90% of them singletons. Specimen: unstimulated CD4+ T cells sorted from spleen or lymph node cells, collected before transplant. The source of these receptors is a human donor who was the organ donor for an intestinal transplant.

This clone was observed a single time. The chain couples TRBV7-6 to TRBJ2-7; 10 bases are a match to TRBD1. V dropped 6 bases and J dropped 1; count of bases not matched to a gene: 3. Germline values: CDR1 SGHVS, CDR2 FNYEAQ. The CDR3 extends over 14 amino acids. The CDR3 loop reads CASSRTGGSYEQYF. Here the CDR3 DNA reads TGTGCCAGCAGTCGGACAGGGGGGTCCTACGAGCAGTACTTC.

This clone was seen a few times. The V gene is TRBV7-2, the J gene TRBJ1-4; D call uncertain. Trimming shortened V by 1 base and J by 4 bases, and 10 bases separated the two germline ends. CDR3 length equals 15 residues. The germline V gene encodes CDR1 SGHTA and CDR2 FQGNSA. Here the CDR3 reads CASSLEGRVNEKLFF. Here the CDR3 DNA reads TGTGCCAGCAGCTTAGAGGGCAGAGTTAATGAAAAACTGTTTTTT.

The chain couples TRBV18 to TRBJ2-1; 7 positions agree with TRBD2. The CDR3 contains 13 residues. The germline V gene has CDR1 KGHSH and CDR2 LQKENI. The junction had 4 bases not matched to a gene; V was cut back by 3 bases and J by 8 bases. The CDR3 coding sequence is TGTGCCAGCTCACCCCCCCTAGCGGATGAGCAGTTCTTC. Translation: CASSPPLADEQFF.

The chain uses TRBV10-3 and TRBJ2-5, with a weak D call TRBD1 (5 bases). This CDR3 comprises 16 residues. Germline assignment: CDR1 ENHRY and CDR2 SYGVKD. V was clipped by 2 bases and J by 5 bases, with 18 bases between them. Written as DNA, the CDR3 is TGTGCCATCAGTGAGCCTACCGGGTCCTCAGGGGAGACCCAGTACTTC. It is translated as CAISEPTGSSGETQYF.

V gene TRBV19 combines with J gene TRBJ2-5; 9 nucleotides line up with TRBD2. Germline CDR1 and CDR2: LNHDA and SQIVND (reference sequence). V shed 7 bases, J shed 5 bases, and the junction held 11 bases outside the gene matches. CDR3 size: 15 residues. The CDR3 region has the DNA TGTGCCAGTAATGAGAGGGCGGGAGGGCTCGAGACCCAGTACTTC. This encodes CASNERAGGLETQYF.

CDR3 sequence: CASSLTGRDEQYF. Written as DNA, the CDR3 is TGTGCCAGCAGCTTAACCGGGAGGGACGAGCAGTACTTC. The gene calls are TRBV5-4 and TRBJ2-7; 8 bases are shared with TRBD2. The junction had 3 bases not matched to a gene; V was cut back by 2 bases and J by 5 bases. Germline V gene sequence: CDR1 SGHNT, CDR2 YYREEE (reference sequence). This CDR3 is built from 13 residues.

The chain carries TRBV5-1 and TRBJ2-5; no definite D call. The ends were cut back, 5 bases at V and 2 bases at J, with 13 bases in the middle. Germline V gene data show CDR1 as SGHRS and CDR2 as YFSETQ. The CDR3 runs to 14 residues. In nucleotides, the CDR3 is TGCGCCAGCAGGATGACATTTGCTCAAGAGACCCAGTACTTC. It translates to CASRMTFAQETQYF.

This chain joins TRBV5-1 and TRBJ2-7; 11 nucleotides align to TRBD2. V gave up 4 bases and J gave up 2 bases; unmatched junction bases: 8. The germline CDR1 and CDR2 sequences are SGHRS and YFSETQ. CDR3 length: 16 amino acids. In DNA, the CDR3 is TGCGCCAGCAGCATTTCCGGGACTAGCGGCACCTACGAGCAGTACTTC. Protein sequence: CASSISGTSGTYEQYF. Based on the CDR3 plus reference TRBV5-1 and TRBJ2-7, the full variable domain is KAGVTQTPRYLIKTRGQQVTLSCSPISGHRSVSWYQQTPGQGLQFLFEYFSETQRNKGNFPGRFSGRQFSNSRSEMNVSTLELGDSALYLCASSISGTSGTYEQYFGPGTRLTVT.

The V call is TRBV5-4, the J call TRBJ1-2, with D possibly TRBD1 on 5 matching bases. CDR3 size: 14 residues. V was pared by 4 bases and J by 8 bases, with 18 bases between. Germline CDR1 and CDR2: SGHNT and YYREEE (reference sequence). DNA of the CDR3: TGTGCCAGCAGCGCCGACAGTTTATCCTTCGGCTACACCTTC. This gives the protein CASSADSLSFGYTF. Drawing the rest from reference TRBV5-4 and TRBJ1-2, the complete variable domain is ETGVTQSPTHLIKTRGQQVTLRCSSQSGHNTVSWYQQALGQGPQFIFQYYREEENGRGNFPPRFSGLQFPNYSSELNVNALELDDSALYLCASSADSLSFGYTFGSGTRLTVV.

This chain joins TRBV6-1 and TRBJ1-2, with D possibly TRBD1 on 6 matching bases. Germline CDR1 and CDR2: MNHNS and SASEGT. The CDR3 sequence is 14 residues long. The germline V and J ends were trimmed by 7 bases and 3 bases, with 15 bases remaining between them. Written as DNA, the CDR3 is TGTGCCAGCACCACACAGGGATCCCACTATGGCTACACCTTC. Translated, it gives CASTTQGSHYGYTF.

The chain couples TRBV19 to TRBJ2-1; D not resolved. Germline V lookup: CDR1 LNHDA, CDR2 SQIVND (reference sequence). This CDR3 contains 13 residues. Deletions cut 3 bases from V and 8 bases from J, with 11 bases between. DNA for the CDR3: TGTGCCAGTAGTATGGCCTCCCCGGATGAGCAGTTCTTC. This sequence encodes CASSMASPDEQFF.

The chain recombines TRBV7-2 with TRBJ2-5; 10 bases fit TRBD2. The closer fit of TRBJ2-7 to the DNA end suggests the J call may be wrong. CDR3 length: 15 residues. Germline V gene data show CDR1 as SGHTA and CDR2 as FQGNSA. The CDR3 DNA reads TGTGCCAGCAGCTTAGGAGGAGCGGGAGGGCGCGAGCAGTACTTC. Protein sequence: CASSLGGAGGREQYF.

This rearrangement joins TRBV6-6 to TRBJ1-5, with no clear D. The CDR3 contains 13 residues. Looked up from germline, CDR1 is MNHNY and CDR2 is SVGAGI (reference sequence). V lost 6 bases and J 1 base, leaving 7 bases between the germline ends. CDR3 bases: TGTGCCAGCAGATCCGCCAGCAATCAGCCCCAGCATTTT. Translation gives CASRSASNQPQHF.

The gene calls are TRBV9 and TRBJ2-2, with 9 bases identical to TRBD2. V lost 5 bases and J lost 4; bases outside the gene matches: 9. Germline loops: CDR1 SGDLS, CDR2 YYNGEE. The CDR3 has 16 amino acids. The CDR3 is CASSPRGRASTGELFF. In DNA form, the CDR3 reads TGTGCCAGCAGTCCACGCGGGAGGGCGAGCACCGGGGAGCTGTTTTTT. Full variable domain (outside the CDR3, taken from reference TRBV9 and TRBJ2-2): DSGVTQTPKHLITATGQRVTLRCSPRSGDLSVYWYQQSLDQGLQFLIQYYNGEERAKGNILERFSAQQFPDLHSELNLSSLELGDSALYFCASSPRGRASTGELFFGEGSRLTVL.

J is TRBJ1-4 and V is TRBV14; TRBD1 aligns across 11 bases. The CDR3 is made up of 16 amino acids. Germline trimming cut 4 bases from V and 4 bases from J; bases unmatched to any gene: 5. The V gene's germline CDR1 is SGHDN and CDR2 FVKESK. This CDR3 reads CASSPGTGGLNEKLFF. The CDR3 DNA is TGTGCCAGCAGCCCCGGGACAGGGGGACTTAATGAAAAACTGTTTTTT.

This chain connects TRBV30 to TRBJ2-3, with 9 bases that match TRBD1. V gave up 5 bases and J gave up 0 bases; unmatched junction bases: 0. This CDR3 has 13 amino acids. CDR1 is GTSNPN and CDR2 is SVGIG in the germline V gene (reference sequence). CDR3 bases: TGTGCCTGGGGGACAGGGAGCACAGATACGCAGTATTTT. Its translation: CAWGTGSTDTQYF. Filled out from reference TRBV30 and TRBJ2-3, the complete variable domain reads SQTIHQWPATLVQPVGSPLSLECTVEGTSNPNLYWYRQAAGRGLQLLFYSVGIGQISSEVPQNLSASRPQDRQFILSSKKLLLSDSGFYLCAWGTGSTDTQYFGPGTRLTVL.

The CDR3 DNA sequence: TGTGCCAGTAGTATAGGGGCCGGGGTGTGGGAGACAGATACGCAGTATTTT. Protein product: CASSIGAGVWETDTQYF. The chain joins TRBV19 to TRBJ2-3, with D perhaps TRBD2 (5 bases). Per germline, CDR1 LNHDA and CDR2 SQIVND (reference sequence). The V end was cut by 1 base, the J end by 3 bases, with 17 bases between. The CDR3 extends over 17 amino acids.

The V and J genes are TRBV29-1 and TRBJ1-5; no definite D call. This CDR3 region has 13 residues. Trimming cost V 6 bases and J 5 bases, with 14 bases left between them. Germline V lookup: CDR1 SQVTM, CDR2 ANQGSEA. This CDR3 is CSVAPDLYQPQHF. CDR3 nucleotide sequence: TGCAGCGTCGCCCCGGACTTATATCAGCCCCAGCATTTT.

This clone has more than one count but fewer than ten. The CDR3 nucleotides are TGTGCCACGGGCGGCTCCTACGAGCAGTACTTC. Residues: CATGGSYEQYF. V usage is TRBV10-3 and J usage is TRBJ2-7, with no clear D. The CDR3 totals 11 residues. V lost 10 bases, J lost 0 bases, and 7 bases lay in between. Germline lookup yields CDR1 ENHRY and CDR2 SYGVKD.

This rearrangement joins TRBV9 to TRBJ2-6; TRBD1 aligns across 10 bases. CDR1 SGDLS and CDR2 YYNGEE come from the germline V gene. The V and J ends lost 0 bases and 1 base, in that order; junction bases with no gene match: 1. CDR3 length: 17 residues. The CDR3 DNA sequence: TGTGCCAGCAGCGTAGGGACAGGGGGATCTGGGGCCAACGTCCTGACTTTC. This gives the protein CASSVGTGGSGANVLTF.

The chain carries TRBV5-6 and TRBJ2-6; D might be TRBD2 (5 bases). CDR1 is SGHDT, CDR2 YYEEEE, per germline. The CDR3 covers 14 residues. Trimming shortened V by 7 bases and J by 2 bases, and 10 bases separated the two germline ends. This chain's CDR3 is CASGKRAGANVLTF. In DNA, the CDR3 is TGTGCCAGCGGTAAGAGGGCTGGGGCCAACGTCCTGACTTTC.

The CDR3 DNA sequence: TGTGCCAGCAGCTTGGCGGCAGGGACTACGGAGACCCAGTACTTC. It encodes CASSLAAGTTETQYF. J is TRBJ2-5 and V is TRBV5-8, with 7 bases matching TRBD2. The CDR3 is 15 residues long. CDR1 is SGHTS, CDR2 YDEGEE, per germline. With 0 bases clipped from V and 5 bases from J, the junction kept 7 bases outside the gene matches. The entire variable domain, with the rest obtained from reference TRBV5-8 and TRBJ2-5, is as follows: EAGVTQSPTHLIKTRGQQATLRCSPISGHTSVYWYQQALGLGLQFLLWYDEGEERNRGNFPPRFSGRQFPNYSSELNVNALELEDSALYLCASSLAAGTTETQYFGPGTRLLVL.